The 9 T cell receptor beta chains in this list originate from one sample, sequenced in a study of T cell changes during pregnancy in multiple sclerosis. The method was immunoSEQ multiplex PCR; TCRdb's version includes in-frame clones alone and lacks a portion of them. The sample records 65,000 to 85,000 clones, 94% being singletons. The material sequenced was CD4+ T cells from peripheral blood mononuclear cells, taken after pregnancy. The receptor source for this set is a female donor with multiple sclerosis, enrolled in a pregnancy study.

The rearrangement uses TRBV19 and TRBJ1-2; D remains ambiguous. V shed 8 bases and J shed 1 base, with 14 bases lying between them. Per germline, CDR1 LNHDA and CDR2 SQIVND (reference sequence). The length of the CDR3 is 14 residues. The CDR3 region is CASEQFAGNYGYTF. CDR3 sequence (DNA): TGTGCCAGTGAACAGTTTGCGGGTAACTATGGCTACACCTTC.

The CDR3 region has the DNA TGCGCCAGCAGCTTGCGGCAGGGAAACTATGGCTACACCTTC. This codes for CASSLRQGNYGYTF. V and J are TRBV5-1 and TRBJ1-2; D may be TRBD1 (5 bases). Trimming removed 1 base from V and 2 bases from J, with 9 bases in between. The CDR3 runs to 14 residues. Germline CDR1 and CDR2: SGHRS and YFSETQ.

V is TRBV19 and J is TRBJ2-6, with D tentatively TRBD2 (6 bases). The germline V gene encodes CDR1 LNHDA and CDR2 SQIVND (reference sequence). V lost 6 bases, J lost 0 bases, and 24 bases lay in between. The CDR3 spans 20 residues. CDR3 coding DNA: TGTGCCAGTAGCAACTTCCGGGAGCCCCAGAAGAGCTCTGGGGCCAACGTCCTGACTTTC. The encoded protein is CASSNFREPQKSSGANVLTF.

The chain recombines TRBV28 with TRBJ1-2, with a possible D match to TRBD1 (5 bases). V dropped 6 bases and J dropped 5 bases, with 25 bases sitting between them. The CDR3 consists of 17 residues. Germline CDR1 MDHEN, CDR2 SYDVKM. This chain's CDR3 is CASSRLGLPVGLYGYTF. The CDR3 DNA sequence: TGTGCCAGCAGCCGCCTGGGACTCCCGGTTGGGCTTTATGGCTACACCTTC.

The rearrangement uses TRBV6-1 and TRBJ2-7; 8 bases map to TRBD1. The germline CDR1 and CDR2 sequences are MNHNS and SASEGT. The CDR3 has 14 amino acids. Trimming at V came to 4 bases and at J to 3 bases, leaving 5 bases not matched to a gene. In DNA, the CDR3 is TGTGCCAGCAGTGCGGGGACAGGTTTCTACGAGCAGTACTTC. Its translation: CASSAGTGFYEQYF.

The rearrangement links TRBV28 to TRBJ2-1; D is unclear. The V end lost 7 bases, the J end lost 3 bases, and 10 bases lay between the germline ends. Germline CDR1 reads MDHEN; CDR2 reads SYDVKM. The CDR3 has 13 amino acids. The CDR3 sequence is CASTAASYNEQFF. The CDR3 bases are TGTGCCAGCACGGCGGCTAGCTACAATGAGCAGTTCTTC.

The rearrangement joins TRBV7-2 to TRBJ2-1, with 8 bases fitting TRBD1. The CDR3 runs to 15 residues. Germline CDR1 SGHTA, CDR2 FQGNSA. V was clipped by 5 bases and J by 6 bases; unmatched bases: 9. The DNA for the CDR3 is TGTGCCAGCAGCCCTCAGGGGGCACGGGGCAATGAGCAGTTCTTC. Encoded protein: CASSPQGARGNEQFF.

The J gene is TRBJ1-4, the V gene TRBV5-1; the match to TRBD1 covers 9 bases. CDR1 and CDR2 (germline): SGHRS, YFSETQ. V lost 5 bases to trimming and J lost 6 bases; unmatched junction nucleotides: 8. This CDR3 is built from 15 residues. Here the CDR3 DNA reads TGCGCCAGCAGAATAGGGGACAGGGATTATGAAAAACTGTTTTTT. It is translated as CASRIGDRDYEKLFF.

The rearrangement links TRBV12-5 to TRBJ2-1; D is uncertain. Looked up from germline, CDR1 is LGHNT and CDR2 is FRNRAP. The CDR3 runs 14 residues. Trimming shortened V by 2 bases and J by 0 bases, and 5 bases separated the two germline ends. The CDR3 DNA sequence: TGTGCTAGTGGTTTGTCGAGCTCCTACAATGAGCAGTTCTTC. Protein sequence: CASGLSSSYNEQFF.